These T cell receptor beta chains were read from a single sample in a study of cytomegalovirus exposure and HLA in healthy donors. Libraries were prepared by immunoSEQ multiplex PCR; TCRdb keeps only in-frame clonotypes and omits some of them. The sample consists of about 130,000 clones, approximately 82% of them appearing once. Sequencing was done on a sample of PBMCs. The receptor set was obtained from a man between 18 and 35 years old in good health and CMV-seropositive. The CDR3 runs from the conserved cysteine through the conserved F or W. Each record gives: V gene, J gene, D gene, clone size, CDR3 protein, CDR3 DNA. The D gene is left open where the match is weak. Rows give clone size only sometimes, using once, few, many, or a class for an expanded clone.

TRBV6-5	TRBJ2-3	NA	NA	CASTTPTGGTDTQYF	TGTGCCAGCACCACACCTACCGGAGGCACAGATACGCAGTATTTT
TRBV28	TRBJ1-2	NA	NA	CASRTDTAYFYGYTF	TGTGCCAGCAGGACCGATACAGCTTATTTCTATGGCTACACCTTC
TRBV5-1	TRBJ2-3	NA	NA	CASRGVGQLSTDTQYF	TGCGCCAGCAGAGGAGTCGGCCAGCTTAGCACAGATACGCAGTATTTT
TRBV28	TRBJ1-2	TRBD1	NA	CASSFDRGSSGYTF	TGTGCCAGCAGTTTCGACAGGGGAAGTAGTGGCTACACCTTC
TRBV28	TRBJ1-4	NA	once	CASMGGKGEKLFF	TGTGCCAGCATGGGGGGGAAGGGGGAAAAACTGTTTTTT
TRBV11-2	TRBJ1-2	NA	NA	CASSVGPNYGYTF	TGTGCCAGCAGTGTTGGCCCCAACTATGGCTACACCTTC
TRBV7-2	TRBJ1-5	NA	NA	CASSPRGGGNQPQHF	TGTGCCAGCAGCCCCCGAGGGGGTGGCAATCAGCCCCAGCATTTT
TRBV30	TRBJ2-7	NA	NA	CAWNLLSSYEQYF	TGTGCCTGGAACCTACTGAGCTCCTACGAGCAGTACTTC
TRBV4-1	TRBJ2-3	TRBD2	once	CASSQRGGGDTQYF	TGCGCCAGCAGCCAACGGGGGGGTGGAGATACGCAGTATTTT
TRBV28	TRBJ1-5	NA	NA	CASSFRAWGGYSNQPQHF	TGTGCCAGCAGTTTCCGCGCGTGGGGAGGGTATAGCAATCAGCCCCAGCATTTT
TRBV4-1	TRBJ1-4	NA	NA	CASSQEGDSRGTNEKLFF	TGCGCCAGCAGCCAAGAGGGGGACTCAAGGGGCACTAATGAAAAACTGTTTTTT
TRBV6-1	TRBJ2-5	TRBD1	NA	CASSADRGGETQYF	TGTGCCAGCAGTGCGGACAGGGGAGGAGAGACCCAGTACTTC
TRBV7-3	TRBJ2-3	TRBD1	NA	CASSSTGFRTDTQYF	TGTGCCAGCAGCTCGACAGGGTTTCGCACAGATACGCAGTATTTT
TRBV4-1	TRBJ2-7	NA	NA	CASSQVGAPRPYEQYF	TGCGCCAGCAGCCAAGTTGGGGCCCCGCGGCCCTACGAGCAGTACTTC
TRBV4-1	TRBJ2-6	NA	NA	CASSQDSGDYSGANVLTF	TGCGCCAGCAGCCAAGATTCAGGGGATTACTCTGGGGCCAACGTCCTGACTTTC
TRBV6-4	TRBJ2-2	NA	NA	CASSSTEAGELFF	TGTGCCAGCAGTTCGACAGAGGCCGGGGAGCTGTTTTTT
TRBV18	TRBJ2-2	TRBD1	NA	CASSRTTGGWELFF	TGTGCCAGCTCACGAACCACAGGGGGCTGGGAGCTGTTTTTT
TRBV5-1	TRBJ2-3	TRBD2	once	CASSLLSGGSSTDTQYF	TGCGCCAGCAGCTTGTTGTCGGGGGGATCTAGCACAGATACGCAGTATTTT
TRBV27	TRBJ2-3	TRBD1	NA	CASSLGQGAPDTQYF	TGTGCCAGCTCCTTGGGACAGGGGGCCCCAGATACGCAGTATTTT
TRBV5-4	TRBJ2-7	NA	NA	CASSLVREGDEQYF	TGTGCCAGCAGCTTGGTAAGAGAGGGGGACGAGCAGTACTTC
TRBV9	TRBJ2-5	TRBD2	NA	CASSLGYASGEGETQYF	TGTGCCAGCAGCCTCGGATACGCTAGCGGGGAAGGGGAGACCCAGTACTTC
TRBV4-1	TRBJ2-5	TRBD2	NA	CASSQVGAGGREAQYF	TGCGCCAGCAGCCAAGTAGGAGCGGGGGGGCGTGAGGCCCAGTACTTC
TRBV4-1	TRBJ2-5	TRBD2	NA	CASSQDLAGLQETQYF	TGCGCCAGCAGCCAAGATCTAGCGGGGCTCCAAGAGACCCAGTACTTC
TRBV6-1	TRBJ2-1	NA	NA	CAARRVGSSYNEQFF	TGTGCAGCAAGGCGGGTGGGTAGCTCCTACAATGAGCAGTTCTTC
TRBV7-2	TRBJ2-1	NA	NA	CASSLNSNNEQFF	TGTGCCAGCAGCTTAAACTCTAACAATGAGCAGTTCTTC
TRBV9	TRBJ1-5	NA	few	CASSVEGVNQPQHF	TGTGCCAGCAGCGTAGAAGGGGTCAATCAGCCCCAGCATTTT
TRBV28	TRBJ1-5	TRBD1	once	CASHSHGTGNQPQHF	TGTGCCAGCCACTCACACGGGACAGGGAATCAGCCCCAGCATTTT
TRBV9	TRBJ2-1	TRBD2	once	CASSVSSGLYNEQFF	TGTGCCAGCAGCGTATCTAGCGGGCTCTACAATGAGCAGTTCTTC
TRBV6-1	TRBJ1-1	NA	NA	CASTFYTEAFF	TGTGCCAGCACCTTTTACACTGAAGCTTTCTTT
TRBV29-1	TRBJ1-1	TRBD1	NA	CSVAHRDRGLGTEAFF	TGCAGCGTTGCGCACCGGGACAGGGGACTGGGCACTGAAGCTTTCTTT
TRBV6-5	TRBJ1-1	NA	NA	CATQQGWNTEAFF	TGTGCCACCCAACAGGGATGGAACACTGAAGCTTTCTTT
TRBV7-3	TRBJ2-7	NA	NA	CASSARVRVSYEQYF	TGTGCCAGCAGCGCCAGGGTCAGGGTGTCCTACGAGCAGTACTTC
TRBV13	TRBJ1-1	TRBD1	NA	CASSPWGGQGPNTEAFF	TGTGCCAGCAGCCCGTGGGGGGGACAGGGCCCGAACACTGAAGCTTTCTTT
TRBV9	TRBJ2-7	TRBD1	few	CASSAGQEFYEQYF	TGTGCCAGCAGCGCGGGACAGGAATTCTACGAGCAGTACTTC
TRBV7-3	TRBJ2-3	NA	NA	CASSSPPTDTQYF	TGTGCCAGCAGCTCCCCCCCGACAGATACGCAGTATTTT
TRBV5-5	TRBJ2-5	NA	NA	CASSLLAVPQETQYF	TGTGCCAGCAGCTTGCTAGCAGTCCCCCAAGAGACCCAGTACTTC
TRBV9	TRBJ1-2	TRBD1	NA	CASSATIGTVNYGYTF	TGTGCCAGCAGCGCCACCATAGGGACAGTTAACTATGGCTACACCTTC
TRBV30	TRBJ1-1	NA	NA	CAWSVDRMQRF	TGTGCCTGGAGTGTAGACAGGATGCAAAGGTTT
TRBV15	TRBJ1-6	NA	NA	CATSSQGAGNSPLHF	TGTGCCACCAGCAGTCAGGGTGCTGGTAATTCACCCCTCCACTTT
TRBV10-2	TRBJ2-3	NA	NA	CASSEQPGTDTQYF	TGCGCCAGCAGTGAGCAGCCAGGAACAGATACGCAGTATTTT
TRBV19	TRBJ2-7	TRBD2	NA	CASSLSRLAGDFEQYF	TGTGCCAGTAGTCTTTCCCGACTAGCGGGGGACTTCGAGCAGTACTTC
TRBV10-3	TRBJ1-1	TRBD1	NA	CAISVDRVVTEAFF	TGTGCCATCAGTGTGGACAGGGTGGTCACTGAAGCTTTCTTT
TRBV5-1	TRBJ2-1	TRBD1	NA	CASSLGQGYNEQFF	TGCGCCAGCAGCTTGGGACAGGGGTACAATGAGCAGTTCTTC
TRBV2	TRBJ2-1	NA	NA	CASTPWANNEQFF	TGTGCCAGCACCCCATGGGCCAACAATGAGCAGTTCTTC
TRBV30	TRBJ2-7	NA	once	CALTLSDEQYF	TGTGCCTTGACCCTCAGCGACGAGCAGTACTTC